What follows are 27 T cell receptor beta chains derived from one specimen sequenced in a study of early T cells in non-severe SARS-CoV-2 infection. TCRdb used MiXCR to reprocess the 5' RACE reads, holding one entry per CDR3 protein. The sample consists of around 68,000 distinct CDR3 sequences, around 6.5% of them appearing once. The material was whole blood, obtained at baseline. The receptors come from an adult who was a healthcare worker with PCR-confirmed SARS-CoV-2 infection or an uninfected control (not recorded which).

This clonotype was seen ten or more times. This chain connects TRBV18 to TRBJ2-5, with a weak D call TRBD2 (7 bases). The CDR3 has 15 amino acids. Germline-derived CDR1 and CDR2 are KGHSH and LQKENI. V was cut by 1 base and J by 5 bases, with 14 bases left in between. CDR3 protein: CASSPREGVPETQYF. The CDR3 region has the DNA TGTGCCAGCTCACCACGGGAGGGGGTTCCCGAGACCCAGTACTTC.

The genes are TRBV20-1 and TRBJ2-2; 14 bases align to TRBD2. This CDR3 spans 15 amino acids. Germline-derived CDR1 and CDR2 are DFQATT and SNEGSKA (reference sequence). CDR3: CRALGTSGGTGELFF. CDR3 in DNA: TGCAGAGCTCTCGGGACTAGCGGGGGAACCGGGGAGCTGTTTTTT.

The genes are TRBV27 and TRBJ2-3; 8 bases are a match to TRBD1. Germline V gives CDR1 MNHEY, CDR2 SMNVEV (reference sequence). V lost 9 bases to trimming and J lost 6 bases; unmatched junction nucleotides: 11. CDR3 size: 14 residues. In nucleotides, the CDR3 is TGTGCCAGTAGGAGGACAGGGAAGTACGATACGCAGTATTTT. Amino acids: CASRRTGKYDTQYF.

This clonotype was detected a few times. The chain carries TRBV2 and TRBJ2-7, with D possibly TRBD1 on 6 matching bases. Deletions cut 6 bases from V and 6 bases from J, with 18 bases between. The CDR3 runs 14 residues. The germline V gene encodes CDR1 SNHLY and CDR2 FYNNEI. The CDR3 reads CASSTQGSVGEQYF. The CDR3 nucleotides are TGTGCCAGCAGCACACAGGGTTCGGTTGGCGAGCAGTACTTC.

The CDR3 sequence: CSVVTSTDTQYF. CDR3 bases: TGCAGCGTTGTGACGAGCACAGATACGCAGTATTTT. The rearrangement joins TRBV29-1 to TRBJ2-3; no definite D call. V lost 4 bases, J lost 0 bases, and 5 bases lay in between. Germline CDR1 SQVTM, CDR2 ANQGSEA. The CDR3 has 12 amino acids.

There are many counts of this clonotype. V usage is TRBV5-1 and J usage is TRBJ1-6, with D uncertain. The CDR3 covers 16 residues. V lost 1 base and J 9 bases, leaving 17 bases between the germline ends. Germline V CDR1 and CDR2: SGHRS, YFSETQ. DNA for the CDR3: TGCGCCAGCAGCTTGATCGGGGAAGGAGCGAGTTCACCCCTCCACTTT. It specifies CASSLIGEGASSPLHF. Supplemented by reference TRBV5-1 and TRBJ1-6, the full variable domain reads KAGVTQTPRYLIKTRGQQVTLSCSPISGHRSVSWYQQTPGQGLQFLFEYFSETQRNKGNFPGRFSGRQFSNSRSEMNVSTLELGDSALYLCASSLIGEGASSPLHFGNGTRLTVT.

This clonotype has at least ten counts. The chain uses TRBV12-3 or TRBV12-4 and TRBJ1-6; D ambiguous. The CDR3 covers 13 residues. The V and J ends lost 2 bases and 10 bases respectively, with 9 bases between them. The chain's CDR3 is CASSLIQESPLHF. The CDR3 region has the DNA TGTGCCAGCAGTTTAATTCAGGAGTCACCCCTCCACTTT.

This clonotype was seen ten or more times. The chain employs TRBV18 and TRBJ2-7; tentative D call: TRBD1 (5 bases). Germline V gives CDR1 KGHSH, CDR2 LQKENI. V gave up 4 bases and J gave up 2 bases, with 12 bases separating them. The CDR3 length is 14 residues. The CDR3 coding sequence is TGTGCCAGCTCACTGACCAGGGAAACCTACGAGCAGTACTTC. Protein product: CASSLTRETYEQYF.

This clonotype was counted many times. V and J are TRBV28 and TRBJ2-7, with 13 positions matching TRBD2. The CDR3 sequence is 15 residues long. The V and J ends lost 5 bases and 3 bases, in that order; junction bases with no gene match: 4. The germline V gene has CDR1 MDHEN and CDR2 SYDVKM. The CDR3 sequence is CASSRLAGGNYEQYF. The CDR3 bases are TGTGCCAGCAGTAGACTAGCGGGAGGTAACTACGAGCAGTACTTC.

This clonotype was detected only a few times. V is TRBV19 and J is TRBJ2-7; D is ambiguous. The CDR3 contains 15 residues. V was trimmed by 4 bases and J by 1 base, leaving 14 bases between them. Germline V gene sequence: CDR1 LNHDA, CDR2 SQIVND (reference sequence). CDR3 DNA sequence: TGTGCCAGTAGTACCTCGTACAGCTCGTCCTACGAGCAGTACTTC. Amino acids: CASSTSYSSSYEQYF.

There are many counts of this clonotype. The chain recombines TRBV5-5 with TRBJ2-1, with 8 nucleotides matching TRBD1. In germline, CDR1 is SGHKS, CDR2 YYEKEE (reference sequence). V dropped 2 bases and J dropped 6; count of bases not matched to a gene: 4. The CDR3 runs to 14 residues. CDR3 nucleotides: TGTGCCAGCAGCTTTGGACAGGGTCTCAATGAGCAGTTCTTC. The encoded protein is CASSFGQGLNEQFF.

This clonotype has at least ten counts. CDR3 coding DNA: TGTGCCAGCAACCGAGGGAGGGCGGATAGCAATCAGCCCCAGCATTTT. It codes for CASNRGRADSNQPQHF. This chain uses TRBV6-2 or TRBV6-3 with TRBJ1-5; D gene unclear. The CDR3 loop spans 16 amino acids. Germline V gene lookup returns CDR1 MNHEY and CDR2 SVGEGT. The V end was cut by 7 bases, the J end by 0 bases, with 16 bases between.

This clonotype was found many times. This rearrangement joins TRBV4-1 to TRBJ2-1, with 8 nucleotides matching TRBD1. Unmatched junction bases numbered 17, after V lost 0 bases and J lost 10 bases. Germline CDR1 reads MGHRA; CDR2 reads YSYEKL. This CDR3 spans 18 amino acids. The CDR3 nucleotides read TGCGCCAGCAGCCAAGAACCCGGGGCAGGGGGCAAGTATGGGGAGCAGTTCTTC. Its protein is CASSQEPGAGGKYGEQFF.

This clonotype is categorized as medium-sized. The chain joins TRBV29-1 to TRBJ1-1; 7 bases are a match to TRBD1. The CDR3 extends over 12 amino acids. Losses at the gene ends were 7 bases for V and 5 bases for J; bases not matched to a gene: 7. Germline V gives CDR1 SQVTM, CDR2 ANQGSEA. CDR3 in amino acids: CSARDSKTEAFF. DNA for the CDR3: TGCAGCGCTAGGGACAGTAAAACTGAAGCTTTCTTT. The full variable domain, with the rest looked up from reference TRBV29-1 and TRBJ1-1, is SAVISQKPSRDICQRGTSLTIQCQVDSQVTMMFWYRQQPGQSLTLIATANQGSEATYESGFVIDKFPISRPNLTFSTLTVSNMSPEDSSIYLCSARDSKTEAFFGQGTRLTVV.

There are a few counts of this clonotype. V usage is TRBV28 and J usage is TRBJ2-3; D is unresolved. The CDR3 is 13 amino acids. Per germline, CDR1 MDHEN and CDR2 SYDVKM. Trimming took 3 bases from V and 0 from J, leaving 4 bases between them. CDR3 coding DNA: TGTGCCAGCAGTTTCCAGAGCACAGATACGCAGTATTTT. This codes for CASSFQSTDTQYF. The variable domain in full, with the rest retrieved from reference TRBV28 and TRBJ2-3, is DVKVTQSSRYLVKRTGEKVFLECVQDMDHENMFWYRQDPGLGLRLIYFSYDVKMKEKGDIPEGYSVSREKKERFSLILESASTNQTSMYLCASSFQSTDTQYFGPGTRLTVL.

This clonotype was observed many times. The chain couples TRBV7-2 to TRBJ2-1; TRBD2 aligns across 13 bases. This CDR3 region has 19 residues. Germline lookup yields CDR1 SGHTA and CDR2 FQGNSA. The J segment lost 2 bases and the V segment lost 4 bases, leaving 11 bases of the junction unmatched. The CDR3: CASSSRWTSGRVAYNEQFF. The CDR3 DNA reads TGTGCCAGCAGCTCTCGATGGACTAGCGGGAGAGTGGCCTACAATGAGCAGTTCTTC.

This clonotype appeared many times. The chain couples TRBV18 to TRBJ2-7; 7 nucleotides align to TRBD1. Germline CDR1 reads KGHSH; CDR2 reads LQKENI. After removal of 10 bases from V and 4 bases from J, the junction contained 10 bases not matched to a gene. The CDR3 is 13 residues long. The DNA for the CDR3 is TGTGCCACCGCGGAAGGGGGCGTTTACGAGCAGTACTTC. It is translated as CATAEGGVYEQYF.

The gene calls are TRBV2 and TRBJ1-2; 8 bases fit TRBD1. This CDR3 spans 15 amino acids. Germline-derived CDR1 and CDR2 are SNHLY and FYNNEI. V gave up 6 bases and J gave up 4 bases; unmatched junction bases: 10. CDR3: CASSPGQVVSYGYTF. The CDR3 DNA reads TGTGCCAGCAGCCCGGGACAGGTTGTTTCCTATGGCTACACCTTC.

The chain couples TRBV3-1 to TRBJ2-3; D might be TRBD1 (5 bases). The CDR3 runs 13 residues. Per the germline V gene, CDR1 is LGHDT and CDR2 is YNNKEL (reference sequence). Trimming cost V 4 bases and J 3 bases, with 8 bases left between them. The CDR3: CASSRKGTDTQYF. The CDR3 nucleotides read TGTGCCAGCAGCCGTAAGGGGACAGATACGCAGTATTTT.

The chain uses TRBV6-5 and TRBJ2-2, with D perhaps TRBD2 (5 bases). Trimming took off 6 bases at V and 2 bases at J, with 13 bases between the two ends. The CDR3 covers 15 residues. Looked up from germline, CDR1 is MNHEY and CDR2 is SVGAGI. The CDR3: CASSGTSGNTGELFF. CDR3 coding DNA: TGTGCCAGCAGCGGAACGAGCGGAAACACCGGGGAGCTGTTTTTT.

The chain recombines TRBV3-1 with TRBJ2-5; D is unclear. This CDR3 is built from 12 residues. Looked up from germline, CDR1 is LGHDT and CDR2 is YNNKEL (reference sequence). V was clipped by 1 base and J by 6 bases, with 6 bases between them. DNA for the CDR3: TGTGCCAGCAGCCAAGTCGAAAAGACCCAGTACTTC. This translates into CASSQVEKTQYF.

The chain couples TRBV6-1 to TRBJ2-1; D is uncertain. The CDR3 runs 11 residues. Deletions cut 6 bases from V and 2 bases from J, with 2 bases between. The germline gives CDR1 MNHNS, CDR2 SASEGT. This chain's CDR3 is CASRAYNEQFF. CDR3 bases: TGTGCCAGCAGGGCCTACAATGAGCAGTTCTTC.

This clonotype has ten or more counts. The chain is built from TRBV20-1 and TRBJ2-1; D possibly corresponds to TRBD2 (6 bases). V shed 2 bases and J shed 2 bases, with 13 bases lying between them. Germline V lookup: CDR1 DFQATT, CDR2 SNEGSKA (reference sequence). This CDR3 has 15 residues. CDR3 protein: CSARKTLATYNEQFF. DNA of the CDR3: TGCAGTGCTAGAAAGACCCTAGCGACCTACAATGAGCAGTTCTTC.

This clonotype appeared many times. In DNA, the CDR3 is TGTGCCAGCTCAAGACAGGGTCGCAATGAGCAGTTCTTC. This gives the protein CASSRQGRNEQFF. This chain connects TRBV28 to TRBJ2-1; 7 bases agree with TRBD1. Germline CDR1 reads MDHEN; CDR2 reads SYDVKM. V shed 8 bases and J 6 bases; nucleotides not matched to a gene: 7. The CDR3 has 13 amino acids.

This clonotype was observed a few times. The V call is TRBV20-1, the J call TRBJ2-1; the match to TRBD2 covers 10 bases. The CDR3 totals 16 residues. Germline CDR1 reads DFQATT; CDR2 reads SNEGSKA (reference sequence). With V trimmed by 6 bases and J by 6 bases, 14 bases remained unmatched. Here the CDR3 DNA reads TGCAGTGCCGCGTCCCCTCGGACTAGCGGAAGCAATGAGCAGTTCTTC. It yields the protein CSAASPRTSGSNEQFF.

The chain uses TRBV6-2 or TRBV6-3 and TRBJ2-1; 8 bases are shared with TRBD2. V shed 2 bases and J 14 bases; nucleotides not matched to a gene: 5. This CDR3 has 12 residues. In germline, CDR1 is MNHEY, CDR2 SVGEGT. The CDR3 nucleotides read TGTGCCAGCAGTTACCCCGGGACTAGGGAGTTCTTC. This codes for CASSYPGTREFF.

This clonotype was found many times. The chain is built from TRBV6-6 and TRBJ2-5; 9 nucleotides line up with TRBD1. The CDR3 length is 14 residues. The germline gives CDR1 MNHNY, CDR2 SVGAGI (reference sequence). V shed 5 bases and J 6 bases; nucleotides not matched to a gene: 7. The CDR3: CASSQITGGKTQYF. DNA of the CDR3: TGTGCCAGCAGTCAAATCACAGGGGGCAAGACCCAGTACTTC.